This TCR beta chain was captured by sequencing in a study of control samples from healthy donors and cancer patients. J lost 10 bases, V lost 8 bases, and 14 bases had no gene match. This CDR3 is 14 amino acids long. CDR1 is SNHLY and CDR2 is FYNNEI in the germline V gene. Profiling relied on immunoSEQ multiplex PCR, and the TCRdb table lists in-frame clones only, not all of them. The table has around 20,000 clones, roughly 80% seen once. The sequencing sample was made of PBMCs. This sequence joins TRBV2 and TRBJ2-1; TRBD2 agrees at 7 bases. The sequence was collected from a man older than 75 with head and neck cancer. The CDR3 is CASGVQTSLREQFF. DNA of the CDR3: TGTGCCAGCGGAGTACAGACTAGCCTACGAGAGCAGTTCTTC.